What follows describes a single T cell receptor (beta chain). The antigen is undetermined. The sample comes from a study of long-term antiretroviral therapy in people with HIV. Study background: Initial samples were collected about a decade before the 2015 immediate-ART recommendation. Study-wide results and caveats: Transplant donor controls retained higher diversity, though diversity increased after ART. Whichever time point was examined, clones expanded before ART dominated the repertoire.

A v3.0 immunoSEQ assay was performed at survey level. Per-sample targets for sequencing were roughly 40,000-55,000 T-cell genomes. Profiled with immunoSEQ multiplex PCR; TCRdb holds only in-frame clones, not every one. The repertoire holds about 20,000 clones, with roughly 70% as singletons. The germline gives CDR1 MDHEN, CDR2 SYDVKM. The CDR3 extends over 17 amino acids. The V gene lost 2 bases and the J gene lost 1 base, with 14 bases spanning the gap. The chain uses TRBV28 and TRBJ2-2, with D perhaps matching TRBD2 (6 bases). The TCR sequence derives from a man in his late teens or twenties with HIV. Sequencing was performed on unsorted PBMCs, taken 0.5 years before starting antiretroviral therapy. Written as DNA, the CDR3 is TGTGCCAGCAGTTTAGGGGGTCTAGCGAAGAACACCGGGGAGCTGTTTTTT. Amino acid sequence: CASSLGGLAKNTGELFF.